These 23 T cell receptor beta chains share one sample of origin, sequenced in a study of blood T cell repertoires in COVID-19. Clones were read by immunoSEQ multiplex PCR, and TCRdb kept only the in-frame ones, dropping some. The profile covers about 290,000 clones, with around 81% appearing a single time and 4% to 5% taken by the ten largest. Specimen: peripheral blood. The receptors originated from a woman between 45 and 60 years old with active or convalescent COVID-19.

This clone was detected a few times. The J gene is TRBJ1-1, the V gene TRBV12-3 or TRBV12-4, with D uncertain. The CDR3 has 13 residues. The germline V and J ends were trimmed by 7 bases and 1 base, with 10 bases remaining between them. The CDR3 coding sequence is TGTGCCAGCACTCTAGTAGGGAACACTGAAGCTTTCTTT. Translation: CASTLVGNTEAFF.

The rearrangement links TRBV2 to TRBJ2-5, with 13 bases that match TRBD2. The germline V gene has CDR1 SNHLY and CDR2 FYNNEI. The CDR3 totals 16 residues. V gave up 5 bases and J gave up 5 bases; unmatched junction bases: 8. DNA of the CDR3: TGTGCCAGCAGTCGGACTAGCGGGAGTCTAGGGGAGACCCAGTACTTC. Its protein is CASSRTSGSLGETQYF.

This clone has more than one count but fewer than ten. The chain recombines TRBV19 with TRBJ1-5; a weak D match, TRBD1 (6 bases). CDR1 and CDR2 (germline): LNHDA, SQIVND (reference sequence). This CDR3 has 14 amino acids. Trimming stripped 8 bases from V and 7 bases from J, with 18 bases between. The CDR3 nucleotides read TGTGCCAGTTATAGGGGGGGATCGGGCCAGCCCCAGCATTTT. It specifies CASYRGGSGQPQHF.

The chain links TRBV19 to TRBJ1-2; 12 positions agree with TRBD1. The CDR3 sequence is 13 residues long. With V trimmed by 4 bases and J by 8 bases, 2 bases remained unmatched. Germline V gene data show CDR1 as LNHDA and CDR2 as SQIVND (reference sequence). CDR3 sequence reads: CASSTGQGAGYTF. The CDR3 nucleotides read TGTGCCAGTAGTACGGGACAGGGGGCCGGCTACACCTTC.

This clone was seen just once. This chain joins TRBV5-1 and TRBJ1-1; TRBD1 is a possible D gene (6 bases). V was cut by 4 bases and J by 0 bases, with 16 bases left in between. This CDR3 comprises 16 residues. CDR1 is SGHRS and CDR2 is YFSETQ in the germline V gene. CDR3 nucleotide sequence: TGCGCCAGCAGCCCACGCGCGGGGGGCATGAACACTGAAGCTTTCTTT. Amino acids: CASSPRAGGMNTEAFF.

This chain joins TRBV6-1 and TRBJ2-7; TRBD1 might be the D (6 bases). Germline V gene data show CDR1 as MNHNS and CDR2 as SASEGT. CDR3 length equals 18 residues. Trimming removed 2 bases at V and 2 bases at J, with 22 bases between. In DNA form, the CDR3 reads TGTGCCAGCAGTGAAAGTCGAATAGGACAGACCAGGCCCTACGAGCAGTACTTC. Its protein is CASSESRIGQTRPYEQYF.

The chain couples TRBV19 to TRBJ2-1, with TRBD1 matching 9 bases. From germline, CDR1 is LNHDA and CDR2 SQIVND (reference sequence). V trimming: 6 bases; J trimming: 8 bases; junction bases outside the gene matches: 5. The CDR3 has 13 amino acids. The CDR3 protein is CASSLGQGYEQFF. The CDR3 region has the DNA TGTGCCAGTAGCCTGGGACAGGGCTATGAGCAGTTCTTC.

This chain joins TRBV15 and TRBJ1-5; 9 bases match TRBD1. Germline CDR1 is LNHNV and CDR2 is YYDKDF (reference sequence). The CDR3 runs to 14 residues. V dropped 6 bases and J dropped 6; count of bases not matched to a gene: 6. The CDR3 protein is CATRRDRVSQPQHF. The CDR3 bases are TGTGCCACCAGGAGGGACAGGGTGAGTCAGCCCCAGCATTTT.

The chain's CDR3 is CASSQVVARIFF. CDR3 bases: TGTGCCAGCAGCCAAGTCGTAGCTAGAATCTTCTTC. The rearrangement joins TRBV3-1 (or the pseudogene TRBV3-2) to TRBJ2-1; D gene unclear. CDR3 length equals 12 residues. Between the trimmed V and J ends, which lost 1 base and 16 bases, there was a span of 14 bases. Germline V CDR1 and CDR2: LGHDT, YNNKEL (reference sequence).

The chain links TRBV19 to TRBJ2-5; a weak D match, TRBD1 (5 bases). CDR1 and CDR2 from the germline V gene are LNHDA and SQIVND (reference sequence). CDR3 size: 15 residues. The V and J ends lost 3 bases and 5 bases respectively, with 16 bases between them. The CDR3 reads CASSIAGILGETQYF. The CDR3 DNA reads as TGTGCCAGTAGTATCGCAGGGATCCTAGGGGAGACCCAGTACTTC.

CDR3 residues: CASSEEGGRREYEQYF. The CDR3, as DNA: TGTGCCAGCAGTGAAGAAGGCGGGAGAAGGGAGTACGAGCAGTACTTC. The V call is TRBV2, the J call TRBJ2-7, with 7 bases lining up with TRBD2. Germline CDR1 SNHLY, CDR2 FYNNEI. J was trimmed by 4 bases and V by 1 base; bases with no gene match: 10. The CDR3 runs 16 residues.

The rearrangement links TRBV27 to TRBJ2-2; TRBD2 matches 8 bases. CDR1 is MNHEY and CDR2 is SMNVEV in the germline V gene (reference sequence). The CDR3 runs 16 residues. Trimming cost V 1 base and J 6 bases; bases outside gene matches: 7. The CDR3 DNA reads TGTGCCAGCAGTTTATTAGGGACTAGATTTTCCGGGGAGCTGTTTTTT. Translating it yields CASSLLGTRFSGELFF.

The V gene is TRBV12-3 or TRBV12-4, the J gene TRBJ1-1; 10 bases match TRBD1. The CDR3 consists of 13 residues. Trimming at V came to 6 bases and at J to 5 bases, leaving 3 bases not matched to a gene. In DNA form, the CDR3 reads TGTGCCAGCAGAACGGGACAGGGGACTGAAGCTTTCTTT. Translated: CASRTGQGTEAFF.

The chain has TRBV7-9 and TRBJ2-1; D remains ambiguous. The CDR3 is 14 amino acids. Trimming removed 7 bases at V and 0 bases at J, with 10 bases between. Germline CDR1 and CDR2: SEHNR and FQNEAQ (reference sequence). The CDR3 DNA reads TGTGCCAGCATCGTGGGCGTCTCCTACAATGAGCAGTTCTTC. It encodes CASIVGVSYNEQFF.

The table lists this clone with a count of one. The CDR3 spells CASSPRDRGPYGYTF. The CDR3 DNA reads TGTGCCAGCAGCCCCCGGGACAGGGGGCCCTATGGCTACACCTTC. The chain has TRBV3-1 (or the pseudogene TRBV3-2) and TRBJ1-2; 12 bases map to TRBD1. The CDR3 extends over 15 amino acids. The V gene end was trimmed by 4 bases and the J gene end by 4 bases; junction bases not matched to a gene: 4. Germline CDR1 is LGHDT and CDR2 is YNNKEL (reference sequence).

The chain carries TRBV30 and TRBJ1-1, with D perhaps matching TRBD1 (6 bases). V was pared by 3 bases and J by 7 bases, with 21 bases between. The CDR3 covers 15 residues. The germline V gene has CDR1 GTSNPN and CDR2 SVGIG (reference sequence). The CDR3 spells CAWRSSGVQRGEAFF. Written as DNA, the CDR3 is TGTGCCTGGAGGTCTTCAGGGGTTCAGAGAGGTGAAGCTTTCTTT.

The genes are TRBV12-3 or TRBV12-4 and TRBJ1-4, with D unresolved. The CDR3 contains 12 residues. The germline V and J ends were trimmed by 5 bases and 4 bases, with 5 bases remaining between them. CDR3: CASSPLNEKLFF. The CDR3 nucleotides are TGTGCCAGCAGTCCCCTTAATGAAAAACTGTTTTTT.

This clone was counted only a few times. This rearrangement joins TRBV7-9 to TRBJ1-1; 9 nucleotides line up with TRBD1. In germline, CDR1 is SEHNR, CDR2 FQNEAQ (reference sequence). V was pared by 4 bases and J by 10 bases, with 16 bases of the junction left unmatched. The CDR3 contains 16 residues. CDR3 DNA: TGTGCCAGCAGCTCCATCCTAGGACAGGGGCAGCATGTAGCTTTCTTT. Encoded protein: CASSSILGQGQHVAFF.

V is TRBV12-5 and J is TRBJ2-1; 9 positions agree with TRBD2. J lost 7 bases, V lost 5 bases, and 6 bases had no gene match. This CDR3 is 14 amino acids long. Germline-derived CDR1 and CDR2 are LGHNT and FRNRAP. The CDR3 DNA reads as TGTGCTAGTGGTCCGGGACTAGCACCTAATGAGCAGTTCTTC. This sequence encodes CASGPGLAPNEQFF. The full variable domain, with the rest looked up from reference TRBV12-5 and TRBJ2-1, is DARVTQTPRHKVTEMGQEVTMRCQPILGHNTVFWYRQTMMQGLELLAYFRNRAPLDDSGMPKDRFSAEMPDATLATLKIQPSEPRDSAVYFCASGPGLAPNEQFFGPGTRLTVL.

CDR3 region: CASSPMRGYGETQYF. The CDR3 nucleotides are TGTGCCAGCTCACCAATGCGGGGCTATGGGGAGACCCAGTACTTC. The V and J genes are TRBV18 and TRBJ2-5; possible D gene TRBD2, 6 bases. The V end was cut by 2 bases, the J end by 5 bases, with 15 bases between. CDR1 KGHSH and CDR2 LQKENI come from the germline V gene. The CDR3 has 15 amino acids.

The sample holds a few counts of this clone. The rearrangement uses TRBV6-5 and TRBJ1-3, with a tentative D call TRBD1 (6 bases). Trimming took off 5 bases at V and 4 bases at J, with 12 bases between the two ends. CDR1 and CDR2 (germline): MNHEY, SVGAGI. The CDR3 runs to 14 residues. The CDR3 is CASSRGGSGNTIYF. In DNA form, the CDR3 reads TGTGCCAGCAGTAGAGGGGGTTCCGGAAACACCATATATTTT.

The CDR3 DNA reads as TGTGCCAGCACCCCTACGGACAGGGAGGTCCTTTCGCTCCACTTT. Translated: CASTPTDREVLSLHF. This chain joins TRBV6-5 and TRBJ1-6; 8 bases match TRBD1. Germline loops: CDR1 MNHEY, CDR2 SVGAGI. The CDR3 is 15 amino acids. Trimming took 7 bases from V and 16 from J; bases not matched to a gene: 18.

This clone was recorded many times. The chain combines TRBV19 with TRBJ1-2, with no clear D. Germline V gene lookup returns CDR1 LNHDA and CDR2 SQIVND (reference sequence). The V end was cut by 6 bases, the J end by 6 bases, with 20 bases between. The CDR3 has 15 residues. In DNA, the CDR3 is TGTGCCAGTAGCCAAATCGGAGGGCGTCTTAATGGCTACACCTTC. Translated: CASSQIGGRLNGYTF. Full variable domain (outside the CDR3, taken from reference TRBV19 and TRBJ1-2): DGGITQSPKYLFRKEGQNVTLSCEQNLNHDAMYWYRQDPGQGLRLIYYSQIVNDFQKGDIAEGYSVSREKKESFPLTVTSAQKNPTAFYLCASSQIGGRLNGYTFGSGTRLTVV.